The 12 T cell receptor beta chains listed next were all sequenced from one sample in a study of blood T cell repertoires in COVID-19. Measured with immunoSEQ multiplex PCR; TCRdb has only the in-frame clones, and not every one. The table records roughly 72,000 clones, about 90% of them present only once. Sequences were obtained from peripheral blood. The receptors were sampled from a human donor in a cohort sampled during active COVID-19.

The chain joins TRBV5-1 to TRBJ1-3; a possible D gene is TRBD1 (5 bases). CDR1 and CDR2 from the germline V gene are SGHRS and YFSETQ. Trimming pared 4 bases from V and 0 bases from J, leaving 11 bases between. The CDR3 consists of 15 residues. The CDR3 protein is CASSSTGDSGNTIYF. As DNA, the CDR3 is TGCGCCAGCAGCAGTACAGGTGACTCTGGAAACACCATATATTTT.

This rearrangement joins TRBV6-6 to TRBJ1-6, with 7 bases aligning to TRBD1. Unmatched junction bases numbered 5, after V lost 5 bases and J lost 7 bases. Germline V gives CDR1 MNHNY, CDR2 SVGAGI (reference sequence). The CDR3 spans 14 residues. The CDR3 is CASSAGQSNSPLHF. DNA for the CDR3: TGTGCCAGCAGTGCGGGACAGTCGAATTCACCCCTCCACTTT.

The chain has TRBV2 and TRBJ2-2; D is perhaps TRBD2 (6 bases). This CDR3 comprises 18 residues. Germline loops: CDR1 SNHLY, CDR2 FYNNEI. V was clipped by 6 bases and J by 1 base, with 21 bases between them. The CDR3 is CASSAPAGRARNTGELFF. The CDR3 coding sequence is TGTGCCAGCAGCGCCCCCGCGGGAAGGGCCCGGAACACCGGGGAGCTGTTTTTT.

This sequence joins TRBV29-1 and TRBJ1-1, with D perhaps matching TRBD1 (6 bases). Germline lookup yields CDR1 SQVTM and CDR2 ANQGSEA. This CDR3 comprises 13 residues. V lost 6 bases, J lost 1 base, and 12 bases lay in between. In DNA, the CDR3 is TGCAGCGTGAAAGGACAGTCGAACACTGAAGCTTTCTTT. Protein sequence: CSVKGQSNTEAFF. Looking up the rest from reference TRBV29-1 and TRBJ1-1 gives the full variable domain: SAVISQKPSRDICQRGTSLTIQCQVDSQVTMMFWYRQQPGQSLTLIATANQGSEATYESGFVIDKFPISRPNLTFSTLTVSNMSPEDSSIYLCSVKGQSNTEAFFGQGTRLTVV.

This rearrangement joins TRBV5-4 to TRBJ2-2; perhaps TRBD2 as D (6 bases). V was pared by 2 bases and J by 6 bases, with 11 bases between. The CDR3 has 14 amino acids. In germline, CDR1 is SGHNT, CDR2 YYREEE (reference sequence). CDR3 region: CASSFLTSPGELFF. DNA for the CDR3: TGTGCCAGCAGCTTTCTTACTAGCCCCGGGGAGCTGTTTTTT. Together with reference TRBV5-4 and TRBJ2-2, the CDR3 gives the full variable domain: ETGVTQSPTHLIKTRGQQVTLRCSSQSGHNTVSWYQQALGQGPQFIFQYYREEENGRGNFPPRFSGLQFPNYSSELNVNALELDDSALYLCASSFLTSPGELFFGEGSRLTVL.

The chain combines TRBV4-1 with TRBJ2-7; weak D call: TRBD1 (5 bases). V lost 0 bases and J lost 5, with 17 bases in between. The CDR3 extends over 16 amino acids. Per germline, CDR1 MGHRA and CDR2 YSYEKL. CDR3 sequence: CASSQDSGRVVHEQYF. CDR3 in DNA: TGCGCCAGCAGCCAAGATTCGGGCAGGGTGGTACACGAGCAGTACTTC.

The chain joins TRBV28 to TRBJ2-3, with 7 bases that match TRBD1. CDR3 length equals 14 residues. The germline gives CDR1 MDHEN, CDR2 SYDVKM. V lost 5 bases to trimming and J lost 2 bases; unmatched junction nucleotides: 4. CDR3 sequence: CASSTGAPTDTQYF. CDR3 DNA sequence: TGTGCCAGCAGTACAGGGGCTCCCACAGATACGCAGTATTTT.

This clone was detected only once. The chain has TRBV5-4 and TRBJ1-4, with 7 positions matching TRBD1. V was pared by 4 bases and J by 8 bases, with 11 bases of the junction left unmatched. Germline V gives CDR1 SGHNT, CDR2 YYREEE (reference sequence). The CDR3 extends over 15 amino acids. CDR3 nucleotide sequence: TGTGCCAGCAGCAAAGAAGGGACAGTGGAGGAAAAACTGTTTTTT. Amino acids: CASSKEGTVEEKLFF.

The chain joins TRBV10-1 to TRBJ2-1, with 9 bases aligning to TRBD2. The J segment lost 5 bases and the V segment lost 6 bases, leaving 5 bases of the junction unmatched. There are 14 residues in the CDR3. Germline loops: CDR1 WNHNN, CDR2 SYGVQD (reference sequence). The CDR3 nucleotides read TGCGCCAGCAGAGTAGCGGGAGTTGACAATGAGCAGTTCTTC. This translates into CASRVAGVDNEQFF.

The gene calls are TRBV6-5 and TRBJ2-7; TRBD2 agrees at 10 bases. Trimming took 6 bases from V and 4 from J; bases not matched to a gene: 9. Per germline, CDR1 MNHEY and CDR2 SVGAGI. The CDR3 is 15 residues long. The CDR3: CASRAVGSGRYEQYF. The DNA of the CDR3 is TGTGCCAGCAGGGCCGTTGGTAGCGGGAGGTACGAGCAGTACTTC.

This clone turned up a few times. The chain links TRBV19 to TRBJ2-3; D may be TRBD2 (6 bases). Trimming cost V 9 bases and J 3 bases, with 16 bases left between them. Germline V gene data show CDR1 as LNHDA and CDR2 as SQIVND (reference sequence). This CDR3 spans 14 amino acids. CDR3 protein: CASQQASVTDTQYF. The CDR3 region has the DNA TGTGCCAGCCAACAGGCTAGCGTGACAGATACGCAGTATTTT.

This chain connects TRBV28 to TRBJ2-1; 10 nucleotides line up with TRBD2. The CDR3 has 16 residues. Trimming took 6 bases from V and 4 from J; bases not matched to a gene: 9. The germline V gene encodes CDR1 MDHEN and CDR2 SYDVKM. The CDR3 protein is CASSYGLAVAYNEQFF. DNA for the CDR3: TGTGCCAGCAGCTACGGACTAGCGGTAGCTTACAATGAGCAGTTCTTC.